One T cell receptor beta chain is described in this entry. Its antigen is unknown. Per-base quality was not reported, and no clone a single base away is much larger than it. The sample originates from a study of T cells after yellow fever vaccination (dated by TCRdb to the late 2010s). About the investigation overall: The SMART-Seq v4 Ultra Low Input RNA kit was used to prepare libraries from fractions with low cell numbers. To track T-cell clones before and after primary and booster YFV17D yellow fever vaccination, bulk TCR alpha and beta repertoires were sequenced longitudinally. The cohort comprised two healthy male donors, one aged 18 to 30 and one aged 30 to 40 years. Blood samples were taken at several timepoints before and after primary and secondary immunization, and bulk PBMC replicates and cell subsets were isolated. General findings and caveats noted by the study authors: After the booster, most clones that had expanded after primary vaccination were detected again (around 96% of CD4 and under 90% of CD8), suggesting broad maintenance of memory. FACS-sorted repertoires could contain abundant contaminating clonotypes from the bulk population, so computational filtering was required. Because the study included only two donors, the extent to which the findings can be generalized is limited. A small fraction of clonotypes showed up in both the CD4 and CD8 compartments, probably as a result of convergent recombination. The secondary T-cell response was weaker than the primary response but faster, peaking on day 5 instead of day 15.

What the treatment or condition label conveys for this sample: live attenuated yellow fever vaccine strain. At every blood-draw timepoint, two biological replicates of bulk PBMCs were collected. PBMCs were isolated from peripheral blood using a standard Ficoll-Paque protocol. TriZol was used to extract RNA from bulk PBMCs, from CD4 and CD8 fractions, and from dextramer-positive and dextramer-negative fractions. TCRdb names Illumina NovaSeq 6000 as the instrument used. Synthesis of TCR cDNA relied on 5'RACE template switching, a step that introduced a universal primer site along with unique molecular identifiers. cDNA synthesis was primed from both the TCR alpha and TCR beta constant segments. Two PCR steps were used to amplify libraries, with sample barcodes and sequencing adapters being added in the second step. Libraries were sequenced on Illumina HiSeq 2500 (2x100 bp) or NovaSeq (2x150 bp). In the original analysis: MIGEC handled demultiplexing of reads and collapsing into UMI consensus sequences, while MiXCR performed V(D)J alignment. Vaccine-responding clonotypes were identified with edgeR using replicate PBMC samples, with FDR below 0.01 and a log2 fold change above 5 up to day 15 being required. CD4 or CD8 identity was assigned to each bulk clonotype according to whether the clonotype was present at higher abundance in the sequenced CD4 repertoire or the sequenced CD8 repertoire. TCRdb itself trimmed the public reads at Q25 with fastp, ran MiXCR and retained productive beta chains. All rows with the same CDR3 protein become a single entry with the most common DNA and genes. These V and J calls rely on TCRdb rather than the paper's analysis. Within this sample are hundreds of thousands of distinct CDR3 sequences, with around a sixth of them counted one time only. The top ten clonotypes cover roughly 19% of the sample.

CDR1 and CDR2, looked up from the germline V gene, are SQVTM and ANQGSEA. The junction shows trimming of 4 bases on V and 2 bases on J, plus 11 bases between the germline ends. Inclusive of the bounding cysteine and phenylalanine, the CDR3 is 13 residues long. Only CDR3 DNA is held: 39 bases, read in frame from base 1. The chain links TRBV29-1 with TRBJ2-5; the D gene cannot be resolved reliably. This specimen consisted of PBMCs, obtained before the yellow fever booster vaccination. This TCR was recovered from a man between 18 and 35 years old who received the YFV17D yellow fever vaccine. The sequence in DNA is TGCAGCGTTGGGTTACGGTTACAAGAGACCCAGTACTTC. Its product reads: CSVGLRLQETQYF. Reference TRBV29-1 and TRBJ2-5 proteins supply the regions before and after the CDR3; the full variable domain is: SAVISQKPSRDICQRGTSLTIQCQVDSQVTMMFWYRQQPGQSLTLIATANQGSEATYESGFVIDKFPISRPNLTFSTLTVSNMSPEDSSIYLCSVGLRLQETQYFGPGTRLLVL.